The entry below describes one TCR beta chain. The data stem from a study of blood T cell repertoires in COVID-19. This CDR3 is built from 15 residues. Germline lookup yields CDR1 MDHEN and CDR2 SYDVKM. V dropped 6 bases and J dropped 0 bases, with 12 bases sitting between them. Profiled with immunoSEQ multiplex PCR; TCRdb holds only in-frame clones, not every one. Altogether about 380,000 clones are present, around 92% being singletons, with the ten largest covering more than 0.95%. The chain has TRBV28 and TRBJ1-5; tentative D call: TRBD1 (5 bases). The sequenced sample was peripheral blood. This clonotype originated in a man aged 40-55 years with acute or convalescent COVID-19. CDR3 nucleotides: TGTGCCAGCAGGATGGGACTCTTTAGCAATCAGCCCCAGCATTTT. It yields the protein CASRMGLFSNQPQHF.